Ten or more counts support the clone carrying this T cell receptor beta chain. Here immunoSEQ multiplex PCR was the method, and the copy in TCRdb shows in-frame clones only, minus some. Altogether about 60,000 clones are present, roughly 88% being singletons, with the ten largest covering approximately 17%. The data belong to a study of blood T cell repertoires in COVID-19. Study in general: Acute and convalescent COVID-19 samples came from the United States, Italy and Spain. T cells, B-cell-depleted T cells, or PBMCs supplied cDNA or gDNA.

What was sequenced was peripheral blood. This sequence was found in a woman older than 75 with active COVID-19.

The CDR3 spells CATKPSGGAPGELFF. The CDR3 coding sequence is TGTGCCACCAAACCTAGCGGGGGGGCTCCTGGGGAGCTGTTTTTT. The rearrangement uses TRBV19 and TRBJ2-2; 12 positions match TRBD2. CDR1 LNHDA and CDR2 SQIVND come from the germline V gene (reference sequence). The ends lost 10 bases at V and 8 bases at J; junction bases unmatched: 11. The CDR3 has 15 residues.